This T cell receptor (beta chain) originates from a study of beta chain features in type 1 diabetes. Study-wide background: No age, gender or cell yield differences were seen between patients and healthy donors.

CDR1 SGHTA and CDR2 FQGNSA come from the germline V gene. V was trimmed by 1 base and J by 4 bases, leaving 14 bases between them. The CDR3 runs 16 residues. This clone has a handful of counts. Sorting with CD45RO/CCR7/CD25/CD127/CD95/CD27 yielded naive, central memory, regulatory and stem-like memory CD4+ cells. Every bit of the isolated RNA underwent reverse transcription, so sequencing read expressed TCRB transcripts. Average reads for naive, central memory and regulatory T cell samples were 3.5 million to 4.5 million. TCRdb's table, derived via immunoSEQ multiplex PCR, lists solely in-frame clones and lacks some. In the table there are under 900,000 clones, roughly 15% of which are singletons.

The sample comprised naive CD4+ T cells from blood. The chain combines TRBV7-2 with TRBJ1-5; no definite D call. The TCR was taken from a woman aged 18-29 years in good health. The CDR3 sequence is CASSLEFRLINQPQHF. For the CDR3, the DNA is TGTGCCAGCAGCTTAGAATTTAGGTTAATAAATCAGCCCCAGCATTTT.